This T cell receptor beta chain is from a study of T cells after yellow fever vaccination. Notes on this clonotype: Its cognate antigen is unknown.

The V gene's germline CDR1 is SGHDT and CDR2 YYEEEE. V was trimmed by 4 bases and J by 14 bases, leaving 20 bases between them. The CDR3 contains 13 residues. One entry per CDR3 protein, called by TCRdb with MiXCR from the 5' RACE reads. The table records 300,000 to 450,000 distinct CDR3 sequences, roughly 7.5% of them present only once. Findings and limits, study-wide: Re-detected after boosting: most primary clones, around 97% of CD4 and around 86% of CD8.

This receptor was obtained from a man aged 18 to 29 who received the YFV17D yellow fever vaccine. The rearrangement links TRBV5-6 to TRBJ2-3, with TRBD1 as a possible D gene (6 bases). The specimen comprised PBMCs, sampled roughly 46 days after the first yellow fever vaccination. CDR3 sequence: CASSPTPDSFPYF. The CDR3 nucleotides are TGTGCCAGCAGCCCGACCCCGGACAGTTTCCCGTATTTT.